This T cell receptor beta chain is from a study of T-cell reconstitution after alpha-beta-depleted transplantation in children. Study-wide results and caveats: Where alpha-beta T cells came from about two months after transplant was reportedly several hundred expanded graft clones.

J gave up 7 bases and V 0 bases, and 8 bases lay outside the gene matches. This CDR3 has 15 amino acids. Per germline, CDR1 LGHNA and CDR2 YNFKEQ. A remark on this clonotype: Its specificity is unknown.

Preparation of the TCRbeta library used unique molecular identifiers. TCRdb ran MiXCR on the PCR reads and lists one entry per CDR3 protein. The profile shows 300,000 to 350,000 distinct CDR3 sequences, about 16% of them singletons. The sequencing here drew on PBMCs, mostly from graft donor cells, taken 360 days after TCRalphabeta/CD19-depleted stem cell transplant. The genes are TRBV4-2 and TRBJ2-7; TRBD2 matches 8 bases. The source of this sequence is a male patient between 2 and 10 years old who had a stem cell transplant for acute lymphoblastic leukemia, so the T cells may come from the graft donor. The CDR3, as DNA: TGTGCCAGCAGCCAAGAAACGGGAGGGTCGGGGGAGCAGTACTTC. Protein sequence: CASSQETGGSGEQYF.